The rows below give T cell receptor beta chains drawn from one sample of a study of sequential checkpoint blockade in melanoma. TCRdb's table, derived via immunoSEQ multiplex PCR, lists solely in-frame clones and lacks some. This sample carries around 11,000 clones, approximately 70% of them seen once, and the ten largest clones take roughly 31%. The sample was CD8+ T cells sorted from blood (inferred from file names), taken from a patient given nivolumab and ipilimumab in sequence. All receptors come from a human donor with melanoma. The CDR3 runs from the conserved cysteine through the conserved F or W. Each record gives: D gene, J gene, V gene, clone size, CDR3 length, CDR3 DNA, CDR3 protein. D genes are given only for firm matches. Clone size is given for some rows only: seen once, a few or many times, or a class if the clone is expanded.

>-|TRBJ1-2|TRBV7-9|-|13
TGTGCCAGCAGCTCAGGGCGAAGCTATGGCTACACCTTC
CASSSGRSYGYTF
>-|TRBJ2-7|TRBV10-3|-|13
TGTGCCATCAGTGAGACCAGATCCTACGAGCAGTACTTC
CAISETRSYEQYF
>-|TRBJ2-2|TRBV7-6|-|16
TGTGCCAGCAGCTTAACGACTAACGGGGGCACCGGGGAGCTGTTTTTT
CASSLTTNGGTGELFF
>TRBD2|TRBJ2-1|TRBV7-9|-|11
TGTGCCAGCAGCTCCGGGACTAGCGTGATCTTC
CASSSGTSVIF
>-|TRBJ1-5|TRBV28|-|14
TGTGCCAGCAGACCTATTATTAGCAATCAGCCCCAGCATTTT
CASRPIISNQPQHF
>TRBD1|TRBJ2-5|TRBV6-5|-|14
TGTGCCAGCAGTGAGGACAGGGGGCCAGAGACCCAGTACTTC
CASSEDRGPETQYF
>-|TRBJ2-2|TRBV15|-|17
TGTGCCACCAGCACCACCCCACTAGCTGCGAACACCGGGGAGCTGTTTTTT
CATSTTPLAANTGELFF
>-|TRBJ1-2|TRBV2|-|13
TGTGCCAGTAAAGGGGGTTGGGGCTATGGCTACACCTTC
CASKGGWGYGYTF
>-|TRBJ2-7|TRBV4-3|few|15
TGCGCCAGCAGCCAAGATTTGAAGAGCTCCTACGAGCAGTACTTC
CASSQDLKSSYEQYF
>-|TRBJ2-2|TRBV30|-|14
TGTGCCTGGAGCGACAGGCCGAACACCGGGGAGCTGTTTTTT
CAWSDRPNTGELFF
>-|TRBJ2-2|TRBV7-9|-|16
TGTGCCAGCAGCCCCCGTTTGGGGCAGGTAGTCGGGGAGCTGTTTTTT
CASSPRLGQVVGELFF
>TRBD1|TRBJ2-3|TRBV19|-|15
TGTGCCAGTAGTAGCTCCCGGGACAGGCCAGATACGCAGTATTTT
CASSSSRDRPDTQYF
>TRBD1|TRBJ2-1|TRBV29-1|-|14
TGCAGTCAAGGGGGCAGGGGATATTTATATGAGCAGTTCTTC
CSQGGRGYLYEQFF
>TRBD1|TRBJ2-7|TRBV7-8|-|13
TGTGCCAGCAGCTACAGGGGACGGGACGAGCAGTACTTC
CASSYRGRDEQYF
>-|TRBJ2-7|TRBV7-2|-|13
TGTGCCAGCAGCTTAGGGCAGGTTACCGAGCAGTACTTC
CASSLGQVTEQYF
>TRBD1|TRBJ2-7|TRBV13|-|14
TGTGCCAGCAGCTCGTCGGACAGGGCCCACGAGCAGTACTTC
CASSSSDRAHEQYF
>TRBD1|TRBJ2-7|TRBV19|-|12
TGTGCCACTGGACAGGGGGTTTACGAGCAGTACTTC
CATGQGVYEQYF
>TRBD1|TRBJ2-5|TRBV9|-|16
TGTGCCAGCAACAGCGCCCCGACAGGGGCCCGGGGGACCCAGTACTTC
CASNSAPTGARGTQYF
>-|TRBJ2-7|TRBV7-2|-|15
TGTGCCAGCAGCTTAGGGCCGATCCCCCCCTACGAGCAGTACTTC
CASSLGPIPPYEQYF
>TRBD1|TRBJ2-5|TRBV25-1|-|16
TGTGCCAGCAGCCCAAAGGAGGGACAGGGCCAAGAGACCCAGTACTTC
CASSPKEGQGQETQYF
>TRBD1|TRBJ2-1|TRBV27|-|13
TGTGCCAGCAGTGTACAGGGGTACAATGAGCAGTTCTTC
CASSVQGYNEQFF
>TRBD1|TRBJ1-4|TRBV7-8|few|15
TGTGCCAGCAGCCTTACGACAGGGTCTAATGAAAAACTGTTTTTT
CASSLTTGSNEKLFF
>-|TRBJ2-1|TRBV6-6|-|13
TGTGCCAGCAGTCCAACCGTTCAGGGTCCCACATTCTTC
CASSPTVQGPTFF
>TRBD1|TRBJ2-5|TRBV6-5|-|16
TGTGCCAGCAGTTACTCAGGACAGGGCCTCCAAGAGACCCAGTACTTC
CASSYSGQGLQETQYF
>-|TRBJ1-1|TRBV2|-|13
TGTGCCAGCAGTGTCGGGGTTTACACTGAAGCTTTCTTT
CASSVGVYTEAFF
>TRBD1|TRBJ1-6|TRBV7-2|-|16
TGTGCCAGCAGCTTAGTATTAGGACAGGGAAATTCACCCCTCCACTTT
CASSLVLGQGNSPLHF
>-|TRBJ1-5|TRBV30|-|14
TGTGCCTGGAGTGTAGGGGGAGAGAATCAGCCCCAGCATTTT
CAWSVGGENQPQHF
>-|TRBJ2-7|TRBV7-8|-|11
TGTGCCAGCAGTGTCCTCTACGAGCAGTACTTC
CASSVLYEQYF
>TRBD1|TRBJ2-1|TRBV7-8|few|16
TGTGCCAGCAGCTTAGCGGGGGGACAGGGGTCTAATGAGCAGTTCTTC
CASSLAGGQGSNEQFF
>TRBD1|TRBJ1-2|TRBV5-4|-|15
TGTGCCAGCAGGGATTGGGGACAGGGGGCGTTTGGCTACACCTTC
CASRDWGQGAFGYTF
>-|TRBJ2-7|TRBV11-2|few|15
TGTGCCAGCAGCTTGATGCCAGGGGTTAGTTACGAGCAGTACTTC
CASSLMPGVSYEQYF
>-|TRBJ2-7|TRBV6-5|-|15
TGTGCCAGCAGTTACTCGCGGGACAGAGGTTACGAGCAGTACTTC
CASSYSRDRGYEQYF
>TRBD2|TRBJ2-1|TRBV28|-|15
TGTGCCAGCAGTACCTGGACTAGCTCCTACAATGAGCAGTTCTTC
CASSTWTSSYNEQFF
>TRBD1|TRBJ2-1|TRBV7-2|few|15
TGTGCCAGCAGCCCCCGACAGGGGGGCTACAATGAGCAGTTCTTC
CASSPRQGGYNEQFF
>TRBD1|TRBJ2-1|TRBV7-9|-|14
TGTGCCAGCAGCCCGGACAGGGGGCGCTTTGAGCAGTTCTTC
CASSPDRGRFEQFF
>TRBD1|TRBJ2-7|TRBV27|few|15
TGTGCCAGCAGTAGACCGGGACAGGGGTACCACGAGCAGTACTTC
CASSRPGQGYHEQYF
>TRBD1|TRBJ2-3|TRBV5-8|-|15
TGTGCCAGCAGCTTTCAAGGACAGGGGCCAGATACGCAGTATTTT
CASSFQGQGPDTQYF
>TRBD1|TRBJ1-1|TRBV5-1|once|14
TGCGCCAGCAGCCTGGACAGGGGTCCTCTTGAAGCTTTCTTT
CASSLDRGPLEAFF
>TRBD2|TRBJ2-2|TRBV7-2|-|16
TGTGCCAGCAGCATCGCTAGCGGGAGTTACCTCGGGGAGCTGTTTTTT
CASSIASGSYLGELFF
>-|TRBJ2-1|TRBV6-1|few|14
TGTGCCAGCAGTGTTAGAGGGATCTGGGATGAGCAGTTCTTC
CASSVRGIWDEQFF
>-|TRBJ2-7|TRBV7-2|-|16
TGTGCCAGCAGCTTAGCGAGTGCGGCAAATCAATACGAGCAGTACTTC
CASSLASAANQYEQYF
>TRBD1|TRBJ2-7|TRBV6-1|-|14
TGTGCCAGCAAACCGGGACAGGATGTCTACGAGCAGTACTTC
CASKPGQDVYEQYF
>TRBD1|TRBJ1-2|TRBV4-1|-|14
TGCGCCAGCAGCCGAAACAGGGGAATGAATGGCTACACCTTC
CASSRNRGMNGYTF
>-|TRBJ1-5|TRBV19|-|14
TGTGCCAGTAGTATAGCCGGGGGGCGACAGCCCCAGCATTTT
CASSIAGGRQPQHF
>-|TRBJ2-3|TRBV4-1|-|17
TGCGCCAGCAACCCCGACTACTTCGACTTAAACACAGATACGCAGTATTTT
CASNPDYFDLNTDTQYF
>-|TRBJ2-7|TRBV13|-|15
TGTGCCAGCAGCTCCCCCCGGGGAGGTATATACGAGCAGTACTTC
CASSSPRGGIYEQYF
>TRBD2|TRBJ2-1|TRBV9|-|15
TGTGCCAGCAGCGTAGCGCGGGGGGACCACAATGAGCAGTTCTTC
CASSVARGDHNEQFF
>-|TRBJ2-7|TRBV30|-|15
TGTGCCTGGAGTCACCCCGCGGGGCACACCTACGAGCAGTACTTC
CAWSHPAGHTYEQYF
>TRBD1|TRBJ2-7|TRBV19|few|14
TGTGCCAGTAGTACGGACAGGGACTCCTACGAGCAGTACTTC
CASSTDRDSYEQYF
>TRBD1|TRBJ2-7|TRBV11-2|once|14
TGTGCCAGCAGCTTAGTCGGGACAGGGGTCGAGCAGTACTTC
CASSLVGTGVEQYF
>TRBD2|TRBJ2-1|TRBV4-2|-|15
TGTGCCAGCAGCCCCTCCTGGACTAGCGGTGAGGAGCAGTTCTTC
CASSPSWTSGEEQFF
>TRBD2|TRBJ2-7|TRBV6-1|once|14
TGTGCCAGCAGTGTCAGGGACTACCCCTACGAGCAGTACTTC
CASSVRDYPYEQYF
>TRBD1|TRBJ2-3|TRBV27|-|16
TGTGCCAGCAGTCCGGGCCCGGGACAGGTCACAGATACGCAGTATTTT
CASSPGPGQVTDTQYF
>-|TRBJ2-7|TRBV9|-|14
TGTGCCAGCAGCATCACACATTCCTCCTACGAGCAGTACTTC
CASSITHSSYEQYF
>-|TRBJ2-5|TRBV2|-|13
TGTGCCAGCAGTGAGGGCAGGGGAGAGACCCAGTACTTC
CASSEGRGETQYF